These 22 T cell receptor beta chains originate from one sample sequenced in a study of T cells in Graves' hyperthyroidism and ophthalmopathy (dated by TCRdb to the late 2010s). Receptor amplification or capture employed multiplex PCR. Sequenced on an Illumina HiSeq 2000. Amplification of TCR beta CDR3 regions was carried out from RNA transcripts. The TCR CDR3 was subjected to a first round of RT-PCR using the HTBI primer set and the Qiagen OneStep RT-PCR kit. The raw public reads went through TCRdb reprocessing: fastp at Q25, MiXCR clone calling, in-frame beta chains kept. Merged by CDR3 protein, the rows form single entries marked with the most common genes and DNA. A total of some 350,000 distinct CDR3 sequences appear in this sample, 15% to 17% of them only once. Of the sample, roughly 26% is held by the ten largest clones. The sequencing input was blood. These receptors originate from a woman under 30 with Graves' hyperthyroidism that later progressed to Graves' ophthalmopathy.

Ten or more counts support this clonotype. V and J are TRBV6-2 or TRBV6-3 and TRBJ1-2; 8 positions agree with TRBD1. Germline CDR1 is MNHEY and CDR2 is SVGEGT. Trimming at V came to 2 bases and at J to 4 bases, leaving 3 bases not matched to a gene. This CDR3 is 14 amino acids long. CDR3: CASSYTDRVYGYTF. The CDR3 nucleotides read TGTGCCAGCAGTTACACGGACAGGGTCTATGGCTACACCTTC.

The sample holds many counts of this clonotype. The rearrangement links TRBV6-6 to TRBJ1-1, with 7 bases lining up with TRBD1. V was clipped by 0 bases and J by 4 bases; unmatched bases: 5. The CDR3 covers 15 residues. Germline CDR1 reads MNHNY; CDR2 reads SVGAGI (reference sequence). The CDR3 protein is CASSYSQDRRTEAFF. CDR3 coding DNA: TGTGCCAGCAGTTACTCGCAGGACAGGCGCACTGAAGCTTTCTTT.

The chain is built from TRBV20-1 and TRBJ2-5; 13 bases map to TRBD2. V lost 4 bases and J lost 4; bases outside the gene matches: 9. CDR3 size: 16 residues. Germline CDR1 DFQATT, CDR2 SNEGSKA (reference sequence). CDR3 amino acids: CSATRTSGRDRETQYF. The CDR3 DNA follows: TGCAGTGCTACGAGGACTAGCGGGAGAGATAGAGAGACCCAGTACTTC.

This clonotype came up many times. This rearrangement joins TRBV18 to TRBJ1-1; weak D call: TRBD1 (5 bases). V lost 3 bases, J lost 10 bases, and 15 bases lay in between. The V gene's germline CDR1 is KGHSH and CDR2 LQKENI. This CDR3 contains 13 residues. CDR3 DNA sequence: TGTGCCAGCTCACCTGATGGGGGTTTGATAGCTTTCTTT. It encodes CASSPDGGLIAFF.

This clonotype was observed at least ten times. V and J are TRBV18 and TRBJ2-1, with a possible D match to TRBD2 (6 bases). Trimming took off 0 bases at V and 3 bases at J, with 12 bases between the two ends. Looked up from germline, CDR1 is KGHSH and CDR2 is LQKENI. This CDR3 has 16 residues. The chain's CDR3 is CASSPPRLADYNEQFF. CDR3 in DNA: TGTGCCAGCTCACCACCGAGGTTAGCGGACTACAATGAGCAGTTCTTC.

This clonotype was picked up many times. The genes are TRBV28 and TRBJ2-5; D gene uncertain. The CDR3 is 11 amino acids. V was trimmed by 8 bases and J by 4 bases, leaving 8 bases between them. The germline V gene encodes CDR1 MDHEN and CDR2 SYDVKM. DNA of the CDR3: TGTGCCAGCTCCTGGGGAGAGACCCAGTACTTC. Encoded protein: CASSWGETQYF. The variable domain in full, with the rest retrieved from reference TRBV28 and TRBJ2-5, is DVKVTQSSRYLVKRTGEKVFLECVQDMDHENMFWYRQDPGLGLRLIYFSYDVKMKEKGDIPEGYSVSREKKERFSLILESASTNQTSMYLCASSWGETQYFGPGTRLLVL.

The chain links TRBV28 to TRBJ1-1, with 9 nucleotides matching TRBD1. The CDR3 covers 15 residues. Unmatched junction bases numbered 7, after V lost 5 bases and J lost 3 bases. Germline V gene sequence: CDR1 MDHEN, CDR2 SYDVKM. The CDR3 reads CASSLGQGGYTEAFF. DNA for the CDR3: TGTGCCAGCAGTCTGGGACAGGGCGGGTACACTGAAGCTTTCTTT.

This clonotype was counted ten times or more. This sequence joins TRBV20-1 and TRBJ2-7; TRBD2 matches at 11 bases. The germline V gene encodes CDR1 DFQATT and CDR2 SNEGSKA (reference sequence). V trimming: 0 bases; J trimming: 4 bases; junction bases outside the gene matches: 8. CDR3 size: 16 residues. CDR3 DNA sequence: TGCAGTGCTAGAGATCTGACTAGCGGGGATCTTTACGAGCAGTACTTC. Protein product: CSARDLTSGDLYEQYF.

V and J are TRBV20-1 and TRBJ1-5, with 9 bases aligning to TRBD1. This CDR3 spans 15 amino acids. With V trimmed by 1 base and J by 4 bases, 5 bases remained unmatched. Germline CDR1 DFQATT, CDR2 SNEGSKA (reference sequence). The CDR3 DNA sequence: TGCAGTGCTAGAGGGACAGGGGCTTTTAATCAGCCCCAGCATTTT. Translating it yields CSARGTGAFNQPQHF.

Many counts were recorded for this clonotype. V and J are TRBV7-2 and TRBJ2-7; TRBD1 matches 12 bases. Germline CDR1 and CDR2: SGHTA and FQGNSA. Trimming cost V 1 base and J 7 bases; bases outside gene matches: 5. The CDR3 has 15 amino acids. The CDR3 region is CASSLGGQGAWEQYF. The CDR3 DNA is TGTGCCAGCAGCTTAGGGGGACAGGGGGCGTGGGAGCAGTACTTC.

This clonotype came up a few times. V gene TRBV7-3 combines with J gene TRBJ2-7; 10 bases are shared with TRBD1. There are 15 residues in the CDR3. With 5 bases clipped from V and 2 bases from J, the junction kept 6 bases outside the gene matches. Germline V gene sequence: CDR1 SGHTA, CDR2 FQGTGA. CDR3 residues: CASSEGTGAAYEQYF. CDR3 nucleotides: TGTGCCAGCAGCGAGGGGACAGGGGCGGCCTACGAGCAGTACTTC. Full variable domain (rest looked up from reference TRBV7-3 and TRBJ2-7): GAGVSQTPSNKVTEKGKYVELRCDPISGHTALYWYRQSLGQGPEFLIYFQGTGAADDSGLPNDRFFAVRPEGSVSTLKIQRTERGDSAVYLCASSEGTGAAYEQYFGPGTRLTVT.

This clonotype was seen ten or more times. V usage is TRBV10-3 and J usage is TRBJ2-1; 8 bases align to TRBD2. The ends lost 10 bases at V and 3 bases at J; junction bases unmatched: 11. Germline CDR1 ENHRY, CDR2 SYGVKD. The CDR3 covers 15 residues. In nucleotides, the CDR3 is TGTGCCACAGCTAGACTAGCGCGAAACTACAATGAGCAGTTCTTC. As protein: CATARLARNYNEQFF.

This clonotype has only a few counts. This chain links TRBV5-1 with TRBJ2-1; 7 nucleotides agree with TRBD2. Losses at the gene ends were 7 bases for V and 3 bases for J; bases not matched to a gene: 10. Looked up from germline, CDR1 is SGHRS and CDR2 is YFSETQ. The CDR3 spans 15 residues. CDR3 sequence: CASGPTSSRYNEQFF. CDR3 DNA sequence: TGCGCCAGCGGACCGACTAGCTCCCGCTACAATGAGCAGTTCTTC.

This clonotype was seen ten or more times. The V and J genes are TRBV27 and TRBJ2-7, with a tentative D call TRBD2 (6 bases). The V gene lost 3 bases and the J gene lost 1 base, with 10 bases spanning the gap. This CDR3 contains 14 residues. Germline V gene data show CDR1 as MNHEY and CDR2 as SMNVEV (reference sequence). The CDR3 is CASSFSAGSYEQYF. The CDR3 DNA follows: TGTGCCAGCAGTTTTTCCGCGGGATCCTACGAGCAGTACTTC.

This clonotype was observed a few times. The chain combines TRBV6-2 or TRBV6-3 with TRBJ2-3, with 9 positions matching TRBD2. Germline loops: CDR1 MNHEY, CDR2 SVGEGT. The ends lost 4 bases at V and 7 bases at J; junction bases unmatched: 12. The CDR3 consists of 16 residues. CDR3 amino acids: CASSSLAGGRGNTQYF. CDR3 nucleotides: TGTGCCAGCAGTTCGCTTGCGGGAGGGCGGGGGAATACGCAGTATTTT.

The chain couples TRBV6-1 to TRBJ1-6; TRBD1 might be the D (5 bases). The CDR3 runs 17 residues. CDR1 is MNHNS and CDR2 is SASEGT in the germline V gene. Trimming removed 6 bases from V and 9 bases from J, with 24 bases in between. The chain's CDR3 is CASSHNPGPRQGSPLHF. The CDR3 nucleotides are TGTGCCAGCAGCCATAACCCGGGACCCCGACAAGGTTCACCCCTCCACTTT.

Concerning this clonotype itself: A single base separates this from a much larger clone, so it may be a read error. The rearrangement joins TRBV4-3 to TRBJ2-5; TRBD1 matches 7 bases. V dropped 0 bases and J dropped 7; count of bases not matched to a gene: 17. The length of the CDR3 is 18 residues. The germline CDR1 and CDR2 sequences are LGHNA and YSLEER. The chain's CDR3 is CASSQDALGQVDRGTQYF. The CDR3 DNA is TGCGCCAGCAGCCAAGATGCCCTCGGACAGGTAGATCGAGGGACCCAGTACTTC.

Points on this clonotype: An end of the junction does not agree with germline; a read error may underlie this. The chain has TRBV12-3 or TRBV12-4 and TRBJ1-5; 10 nucleotides agree with TRBD1. The CDR3 extends over 15 amino acids. The CDR3 is CASSFRDRGNQPPHF. In DNA, the CDR3 is TGTGCCAGCAGTTTCCGGGACAGGGGCAATCAGCCCCCGCATTTT.

This chain links TRBV20-1 with TRBJ2-1, with 13 bases identical to TRBD2. Germline V gene sequence: CDR1 DFQATT, CDR2 SNEGSKA (reference sequence). V dropped 4 bases and J dropped 8; count of bases not matched to a gene: 8. This CDR3 is built from 15 residues. CDR3 loop: CSATILAGGQHEQFF. CDR3 DNA: TGCAGTGCTACCATACTAGCGGGAGGGCAGCATGAGCAGTTCTTC.

The CDR3 DNA sequence: TGTGCCACCAGTGGGGAGGGGAAAAACCAAGAGACCCAGTACTTC. Protein sequence: CATSGEGKNQETQYF. This chain connects TRBV24-1 to TRBJ2-5; the match to TRBD2 covers 7 bases. The CDR3 totals 15 residues. V lost 5 bases to trimming and J lost 0 bases; unmatched junction nucleotides: 5. The V gene's germline CDR1 is KGHDR and CDR2 SFDVKD.

About this clonotype itself: One base away lies a much larger clone, so this may be a sequencing read error. V and J are TRBV19 and TRBJ2-2; TRBD1 matches 8 bases. CDR3 size: 14 residues. Unmatched junction bases numbered 8, after V lost 8 bases and J lost 6 bases. Germline V gene data show CDR1 as LNHDA and CDR2 as SQIVND (reference sequence). CDR3 loop: CASGTGQEAGELFF. CDR3 nucleotide sequence: TGTGCCAGTGGTACGGGACAGGAGGCCGGGGAGCTGTTTTTT.

This clonotype was seen at least ten times. V usage is TRBV7-8 and J usage is TRBJ1-4, with a possible D match to TRBD1 (5 bases). Germline CDR1 SGHVS, CDR2 FQNEAQ. Trimming shortened V by 2 bases and J by 4 bases, and 11 bases separated the two germline ends. The CDR3 spans 15 residues. As DNA, the CDR3 is TGTGCCAGCAGCTTAAAGTGGGGACTTAATGAAAAACTGTTTTTT. Residues: CASSLKWGLNEKLFF.